This T cell receptor (beta chain) was recorded in a study of blood T cell repertoires in COVID-19. About the study: Acute and convalescent COVID-19 specimens originated in the United States, Italy and Spain. The analysed material was cDNA or gDNA that came from T cells, B-cell-depleted T cells, or PBMCs.

Authors' data handling: Amplification of reference gene primers was used by the study to estimate nucleated cell counts. The repertoire was sequenced with immunoSEQ multiplex PCR; TCRdb's copy has only in-frame clones and lacks some. V and J calls and clone size are those listed in that table; D and trimming were worked out from the DNA. This sample has some 58,000 clones, with about 81% found just once. This CDR3 comprises 13 residues. The V and J ends lost 3 bases and 6 bases respectively, with 9 bases between them. Sequenced sample: peripheral blood. The chain has TRBV12-3 or TRBV12-4 and TRBJ1-5; the D is unclear. This receptor was taken from a man aged 60 to 69 with COVID-19, enrolled during active disease. The CDR3 nucleotides are TGTGCCAGCAGTTTCGGCGGCATTCAGCCCCAGCATTTT. Translating gives CASSFGGIQPQHF.